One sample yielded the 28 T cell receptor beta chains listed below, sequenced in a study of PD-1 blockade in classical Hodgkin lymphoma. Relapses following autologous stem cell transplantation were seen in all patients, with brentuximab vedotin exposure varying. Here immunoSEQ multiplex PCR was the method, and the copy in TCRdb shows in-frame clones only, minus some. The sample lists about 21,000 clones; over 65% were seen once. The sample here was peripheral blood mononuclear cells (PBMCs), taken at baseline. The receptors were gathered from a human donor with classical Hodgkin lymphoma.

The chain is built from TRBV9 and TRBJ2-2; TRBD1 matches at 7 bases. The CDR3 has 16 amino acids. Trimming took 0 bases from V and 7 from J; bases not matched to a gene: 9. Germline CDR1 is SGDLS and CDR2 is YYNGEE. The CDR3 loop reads CASSVELGGLDGELFF. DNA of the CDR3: TGTGCCAGCAGCGTAGAGTTAGGGGGCTTGGACGGGGAGCTGTTTTTT.

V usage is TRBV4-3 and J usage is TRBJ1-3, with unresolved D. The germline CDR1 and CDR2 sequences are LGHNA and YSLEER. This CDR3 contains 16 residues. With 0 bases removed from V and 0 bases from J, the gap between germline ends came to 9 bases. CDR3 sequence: CASSQDPLSSGNTIYF. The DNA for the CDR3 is TGCGCCAGCAGCCAAGATCCGCTGAGCTCTGGAAACACCATATATTTT.

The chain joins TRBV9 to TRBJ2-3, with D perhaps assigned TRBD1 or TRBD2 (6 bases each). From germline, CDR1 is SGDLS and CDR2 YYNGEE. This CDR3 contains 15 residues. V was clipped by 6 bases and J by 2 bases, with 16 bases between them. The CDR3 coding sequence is TGTGCCAGCAAAGGGGAGGACAGACCCACAGATACGCAGTATTTT. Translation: CASKGEDRPTDTQYF.

The CDR3 region is CASSQQFRGLAGGVTDTQYF. CDR3 in DNA: TGCGCCAGCAGCCAGCAATTTCGGGGACTAGCGGGAGGGGTCACAGATACGCAGTATTTT. The rearrangement joins TRBV4-3 to TRBJ2-3; 16 bases are a match to TRBD2. V was clipped by 3 bases and J by 2 bases; unmatched bases: 11. This CDR3 has 20 residues. Germline loops: CDR1 LGHNA, CDR2 YSLEER.

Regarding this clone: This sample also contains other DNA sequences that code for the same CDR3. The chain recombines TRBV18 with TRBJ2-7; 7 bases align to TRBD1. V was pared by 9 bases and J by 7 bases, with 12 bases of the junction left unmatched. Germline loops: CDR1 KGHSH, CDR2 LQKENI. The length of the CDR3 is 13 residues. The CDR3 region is CASSPTGVEEQYF. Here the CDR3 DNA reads TGTGCCAGTTCGCCAACAGGGGTGGAGGAGCAGTACTTC.

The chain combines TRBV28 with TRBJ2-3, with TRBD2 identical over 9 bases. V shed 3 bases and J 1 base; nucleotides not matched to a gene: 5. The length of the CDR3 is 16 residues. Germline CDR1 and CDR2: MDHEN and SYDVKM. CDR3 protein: CASSFGSGSGTDTQYF. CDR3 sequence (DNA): TGTGCCAGCAGTTTCGGTAGCGGGAGTGGCACAGATACGCAGTATTTT.

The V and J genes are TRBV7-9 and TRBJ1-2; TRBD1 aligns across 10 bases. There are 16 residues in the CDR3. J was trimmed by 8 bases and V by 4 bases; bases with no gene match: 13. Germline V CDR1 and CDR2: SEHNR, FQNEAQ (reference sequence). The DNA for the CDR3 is TGTGCCAGCAGCTCAGACCCGGGACAGGGGTCGGGCGGCTACACCTTC. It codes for CASSSDPGQGSGGYTF.

CDR3 sequence: CASDRISNTGELFF. In nucleotides, the CDR3 is TGTGCCAGCGACAGGATATCGAACACCGGGGAGCTGTTTTTT. This chain joins TRBV6-6 and TRBJ2-2, with D maybe TRBD1 (6 bases). Per the germline V gene, CDR1 is MNHNY and CDR2 is SVGAGI (reference sequence). CDR3 length: 14 residues. Trimming took off 8 bases at V and 0 bases at J, with 10 bases between the two ends.

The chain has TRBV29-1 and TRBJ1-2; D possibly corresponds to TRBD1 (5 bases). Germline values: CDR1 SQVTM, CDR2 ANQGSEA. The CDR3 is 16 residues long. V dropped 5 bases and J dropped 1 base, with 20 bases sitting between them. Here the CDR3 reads CSVKPSGDVHNYGYTF. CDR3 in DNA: TGCAGCGTTAAACCGTCCGGGGACGTTCATAACTATGGCTACACCTTC.

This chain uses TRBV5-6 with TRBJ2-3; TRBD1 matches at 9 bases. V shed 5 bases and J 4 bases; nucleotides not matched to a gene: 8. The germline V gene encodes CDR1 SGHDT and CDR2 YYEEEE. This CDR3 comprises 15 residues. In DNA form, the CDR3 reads TGTGCCAGCAGTCCACAGGGGGCCTACTCAGATACGCAGTATTTT. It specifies CASSPQGAYSDTQYF.

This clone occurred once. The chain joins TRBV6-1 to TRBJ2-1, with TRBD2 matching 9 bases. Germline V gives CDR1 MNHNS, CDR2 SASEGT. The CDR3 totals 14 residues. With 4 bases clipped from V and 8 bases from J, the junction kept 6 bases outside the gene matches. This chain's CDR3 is CASSVSSGADEQFF. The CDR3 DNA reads TGTGCCAGCAGTGTTTCTAGCGGGGCGGATGAGCAGTTCTTC.

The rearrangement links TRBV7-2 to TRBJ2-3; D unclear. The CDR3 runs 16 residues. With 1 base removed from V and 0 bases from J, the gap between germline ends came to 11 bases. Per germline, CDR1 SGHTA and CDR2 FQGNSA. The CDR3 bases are TGTGCCAGCAGCTTAGACAACGGGCCGAGCACAGATACGCAGTATTTT. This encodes CASSLDNGPSTDTQYF.

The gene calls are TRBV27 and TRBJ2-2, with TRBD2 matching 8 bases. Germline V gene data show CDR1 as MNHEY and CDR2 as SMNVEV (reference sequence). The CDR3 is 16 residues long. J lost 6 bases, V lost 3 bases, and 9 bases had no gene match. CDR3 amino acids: CASSFLTRGGSGELFF. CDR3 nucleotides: TGTGCCAGCAGTTTCCTAACCCGGGGGGGCTCCGGGGAGCTGTTTTTT.

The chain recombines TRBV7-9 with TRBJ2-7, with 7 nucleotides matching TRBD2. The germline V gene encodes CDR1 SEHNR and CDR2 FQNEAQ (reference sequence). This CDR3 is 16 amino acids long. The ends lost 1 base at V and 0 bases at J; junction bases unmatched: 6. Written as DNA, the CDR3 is TGTGCCAGCAGCTTAGGGTTCGGGACTACCTCCTACGAGCAGTACTTC. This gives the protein CASSLGFGTTSYEQYF.

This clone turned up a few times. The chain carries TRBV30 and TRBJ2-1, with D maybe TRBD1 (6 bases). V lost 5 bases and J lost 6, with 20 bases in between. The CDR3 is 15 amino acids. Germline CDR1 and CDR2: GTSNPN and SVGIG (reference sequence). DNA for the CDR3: TGTGCCTGGGGGGGCCGGCGGACCGGCCCCAATGAGCAGTTCTTC. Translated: CAWGGRRTGPNEQFF.

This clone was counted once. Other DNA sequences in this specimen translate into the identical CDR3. CDR3 in DNA: TGTGCCTGGACTGGGATAGACGAGCAGTACTTC. Translated: CAWTGIDEQYF. The chain joins TRBV30 to TRBJ2-7; D is undetermined. The CDR3 consists of 11 residues. Trimming shortened V by 4 bases and J by 5 bases, and 9 bases separated the two germline ends. Per germline, CDR1 GTSNPN and CDR2 SVGIG (reference sequence).

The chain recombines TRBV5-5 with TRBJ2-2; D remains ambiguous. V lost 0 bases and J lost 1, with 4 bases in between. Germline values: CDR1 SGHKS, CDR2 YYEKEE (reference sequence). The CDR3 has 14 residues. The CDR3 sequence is CASSLEWNTGELFF. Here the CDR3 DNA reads TGTGCCAGCAGCTTGGAGTGGAACACCGGGGAGCTGTTTTTT.

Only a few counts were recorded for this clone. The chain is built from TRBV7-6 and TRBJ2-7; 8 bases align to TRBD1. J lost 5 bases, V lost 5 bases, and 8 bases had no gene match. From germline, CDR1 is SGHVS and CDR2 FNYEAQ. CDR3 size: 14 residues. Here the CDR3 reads CASSQQGDRDEQYF. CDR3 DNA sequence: TGTGCCAGCAGCCAACAGGGGGATAGGGACGAGCAGTACTTC.

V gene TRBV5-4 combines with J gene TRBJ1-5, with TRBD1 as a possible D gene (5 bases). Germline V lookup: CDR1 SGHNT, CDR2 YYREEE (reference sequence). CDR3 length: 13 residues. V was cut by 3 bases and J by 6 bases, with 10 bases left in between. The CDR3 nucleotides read TGTGCCAGCAGCTCCCAGGGAAGTCAGCCCCAGCATTTT. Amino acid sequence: CASSSQGSQPQHF.

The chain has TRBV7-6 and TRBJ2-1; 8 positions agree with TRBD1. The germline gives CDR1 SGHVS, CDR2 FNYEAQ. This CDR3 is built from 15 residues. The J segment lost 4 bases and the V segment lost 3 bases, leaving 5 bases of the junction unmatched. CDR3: CASSFSGQGYNEQFF. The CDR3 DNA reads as TGTGCCAGCAGCTTCTCCGGACAGGGATACAATGAGCAGTTCTTC.

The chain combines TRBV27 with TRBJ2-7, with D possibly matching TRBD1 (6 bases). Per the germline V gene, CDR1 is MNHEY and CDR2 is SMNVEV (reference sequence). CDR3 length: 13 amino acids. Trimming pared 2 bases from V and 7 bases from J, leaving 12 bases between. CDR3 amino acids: CASSLLPQGEQYF. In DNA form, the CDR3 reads TGTGCCAGCAGTTTACTACCCCAGGGGGAGCAGTACTTC.

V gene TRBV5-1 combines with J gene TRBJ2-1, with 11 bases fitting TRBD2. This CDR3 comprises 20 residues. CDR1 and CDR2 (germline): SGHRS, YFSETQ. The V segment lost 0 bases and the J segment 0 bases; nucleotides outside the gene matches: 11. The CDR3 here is CASSLVGLAGELSSYNEQFF. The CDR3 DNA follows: TGCGCCAGCAGCTTGGTTGGACTAGCGGGTGAACTGAGCTCCTACAATGAGCAGTTCTTC.

CDR3 in amino acids: CASGLGQPTEAFF. In nucleotides, the CDR3 is TGTGCTAGTGGTTTGGGACAGCCCACTGAAGCTTTCTTT. The chain recombines TRBV12-5 with TRBJ1-1, with D perhaps matching TRBD1 (5 bases). Germline values: CDR1 LGHNT, CDR2 FRNRAP. The CDR3 extends over 13 amino acids. Trimming cost V 1 base and J 4 bases, with 7 bases left between them.

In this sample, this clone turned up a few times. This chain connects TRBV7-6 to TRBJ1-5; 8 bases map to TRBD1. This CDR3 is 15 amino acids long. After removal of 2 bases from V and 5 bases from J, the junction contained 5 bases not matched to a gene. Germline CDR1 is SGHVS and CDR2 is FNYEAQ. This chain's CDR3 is CASSLRQGMDQPQHF. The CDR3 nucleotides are TGTGCCAGCAGCTTACGACAGGGGATGGATCAGCCCCAGCATTTT. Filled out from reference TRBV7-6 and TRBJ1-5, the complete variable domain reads GAGVSQSPRYKVTKRGQDVALRCDPISGHVSLYWYRQALGQGPEFLTYFNYEAQQDKSGLPNDRFSAERPEGSISTLTIQRTEQRDSAMYRCASSLRQGMDQPQHFGDGTRLSIL.

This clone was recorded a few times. Here the CDR3 DNA reads TGTGCCAGCAGTGGTTTACGGCGGCAGCCCCAGCATTTT. It translates to CASSGLRRQPQHF. The chain employs TRBV2 and TRBJ1-5, with D unclear. Looked up from germline, CDR1 is SNHLY and CDR2 is FYNNEI. The CDR3 length is 13 residues. V gave up 4 bases and J gave up 7 bases, with 11 bases separating them.

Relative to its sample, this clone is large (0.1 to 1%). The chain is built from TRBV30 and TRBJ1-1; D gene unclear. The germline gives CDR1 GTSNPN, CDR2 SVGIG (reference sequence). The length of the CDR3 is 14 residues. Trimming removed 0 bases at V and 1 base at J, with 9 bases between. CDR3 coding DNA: TGTGCCTGGAGTGTACTGGGTTCGAACACTGAAGCTTTCTTT. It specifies CAWSVLGSNTEAFF.

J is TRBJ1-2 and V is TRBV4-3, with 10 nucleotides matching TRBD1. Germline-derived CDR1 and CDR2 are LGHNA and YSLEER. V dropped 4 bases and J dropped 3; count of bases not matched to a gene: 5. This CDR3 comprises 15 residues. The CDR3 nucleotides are TGCGCCAGCAGCCCTGGGACAGGGGTAGACTATGGCTACACCTTC. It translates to CASSPGTGVDYGYTF.

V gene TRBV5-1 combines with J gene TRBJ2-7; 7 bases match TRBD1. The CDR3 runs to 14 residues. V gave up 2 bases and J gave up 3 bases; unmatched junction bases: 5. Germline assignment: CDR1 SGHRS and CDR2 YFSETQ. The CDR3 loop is CASSFAGTVYEQYF. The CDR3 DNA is TGCGCCAGCAGCTTCGCCGGGACAGTCTACGAGCAGTACTTC.